The 28 T cell receptor beta chains below all came from one sample that was sequenced in a study of blood T cell repertoires in COVID-19. Generated by immunoSEQ multiplex PCR, the TCRdb table keeps only in-frame clones and is missing some. The sample has over 110,000 clones, 80% to 85% seen once. The sequenced sample consisted of PBMCs or T cells enriched from blood (not recorded which). These receptors were taken from a man aged 35-49 years with acute COVID-19.

This clone has a single count. V is TRBV6-5 and J is TRBJ1-1; unclear D gene. Germline V gives CDR1 MNHEY, CDR2 SVGAGI. CDR3 length equals 14 residues. Trimming removed 6 bases at V and 0 bases at J, with 11 bases between. CDR3 nucleotides: TGTGCCAGCAGCCGGTCTCCTGTGAACACTGAAGCTTTCTTT. This gives the protein CASSRSPVNTEAFF.

The chain uses TRBV7-2 and TRBJ2-2; no firm D call. CDR3 size: 16 residues. V lost 5 bases and J lost 1, with 14 bases in between. CDR1 is SGHTA, CDR2 FQGNSA, per germline. CDR3 sequence (DNA): TGTGCCAGCAGCCTCGGCGGAGCAAAGAACACCGGGGAGCTGTTTTTT. This gives the protein CASSLGGAKNTGELFF.

The chain carries TRBV30 and TRBJ1-5, with a weak D call TRBD1 (6 bases). V dropped 0 bases and J dropped 6 bases, with 9 bases sitting between them. Germline V gene lookup returns CDR1 GTSNPN and CDR2 SVGIG (reference sequence). The CDR3 extends over 13 amino acids. In DNA form, the CDR3 reads TGTGCCTGGAGTGTGGGGACATCTCAGCCCCAGCATTTT. Its translation is CAWSVGTSQPQHF.

The chain uses TRBV6-5 and TRBJ1-2, with D uncertain. CDR3 length equals 13 residues. Per the germline V gene, CDR1 is MNHEY and CDR2 is SVGAGI. Between the trimmed V and J ends, which lost 7 bases and 3 bases, there was a span of 12 bases. The chain's CDR3 is CASKKMGHYGYTF. The DNA for the CDR3 is TGTGCCAGCAAAAAGATGGGCCACTATGGCTACACCTTC.

V gene TRBV4-2 combines with J gene TRBJ2-1; 14 bases map to TRBD2. The CDR3 is 18 amino acids. Trimming cost V 4 bases and J 4 bases; bases outside gene matches: 9. In germline, CDR1 is LGHNA, CDR2 YNFKEQ. The CDR3: CASSPRGLAGEIYNEQFF. CDR3 DNA sequence: TGTGCCAGCAGCCCTCGGGGACTAGCGGGAGAGATTTACAATGAGCAGTTCTTC.

The chain links TRBV5-4 to TRBJ2-3; 8 bases are a match to TRBD2. The germline CDR1 and CDR2 sequences are SGHNT and YYREEE (reference sequence). Trimming took 4 bases from V and 7 from J; bases not matched to a gene: 23. This CDR3 contains 19 residues. CDR3 amino acids: CASSPSGGLAGGIGNTQYF. Written as DNA, the CDR3 is TGTGCCAGCAGCCCCTCGGGGGGTTTGGCGGGGGGAATCGGGAATACGCAGTATTTT.

In the case of this clone: This sample also contains other DNA sequences that code for the same CDR3. The V gene is TRBV3-1 (or the pseudogene TRBV3-2), the J gene TRBJ2-7, with a weak D call TRBD1 (6 bases). The CDR3 loop spans 13 amino acids. Trimming left V 3 bases short and J 3 bases short, with 9 bases between. Germline CDR1 reads LGHDT; CDR2 reads YNNKEL (reference sequence). The CDR3 protein is CASSQGRGYEQYF. Here the CDR3 DNA reads TGTGCCAGCAGCCAGGGCAGGGGCTACGAGCAGTACTTC.

V usage is TRBV3-1 (or the pseudogene TRBV3-2) and J usage is TRBJ1-1; TRBD1 aligns across 9 bases. CDR1 and CDR2 from the germline V gene are LGHDT and YNNKEL (reference sequence). Trimming took 2 bases from V and 5 from J; bases not matched to a gene: 6. There are 15 residues in the CDR3. The DNA of the CDR3 is TGTGCCAGCAGCCAATACCACAGGGGGCGAACTGAAGCTTTCTTT. Protein sequence: CASSQYHRGRTEAFF.

This CDR3 reads CASSERGHTNSNQPQHF. CDR3 coding DNA: TGTGCCAGCAGTGAACGGGGACACACAAATAGCAATCAGCCCCAGCATTTT. The gene calls are TRBV6-1 and TRBJ1-5; TRBD1 might be the D (6 bases). V lost 2 bases to trimming and J lost 0 bases, with 14 bases between them. CDR1 is MNHNS and CDR2 is SASEGT in the germline V gene. There are 17 residues in the CDR3.

This clone is a singleton in its sample. The chain links TRBV7-9 to TRBJ1-4; no clear D gene. The CDR3 extends over 14 amino acids. Germline values: CDR1 SEHNR, CDR2 FQNEAQ (reference sequence). Deletions cut 5 bases from V and 7 bases from J, with 14 bases between. The CDR3 sequence: CASSLEEFGEKLFF. Here the CDR3 DNA reads TGTGCCAGCAGCCTAGAGGAGTTTGGTGAAAAACTGTTTTTT.

The J gene is TRBJ1-5, the V gene TRBV28, with D possibly TRBD1 on 5 matching bases. Germline CDR1 and CDR2: MDHEN and SYDVKM. V was cut by 7 bases and J by 7 bases, with 11 bases left in between. This CDR3 comprises 12 residues. The CDR3 DNA is TGTGCCAGCACCCAGGGAGGACAGCCCCAGCATTTT. It encodes CASTQGGQPQHF.

The chain carries TRBV7-9 and TRBJ2-3, with D possibly matching TRBD2 (6 bases). Trimming cost V 5 bases and J 1 base, with 16 bases left between them. The length of the CDR3 is 16 residues. Germline CDR1 and CDR2: SEHNR and FQNEAQ (reference sequence). The CDR3 bases are TGTGCCAGCAGCCGAGGGACTCCCGGTGGCACAGATACGCAGTATTTT. Translation: CASSRGTPGGTDTQYF.

The rearrangement joins TRBV28 to TRBJ1-4; D is possibly TRBD1 (6 bases). V was cut by 5 bases and J by 2 bases, with 12 bases left in between. The CDR3 runs 15 residues. Germline CDR1 reads MDHEN; CDR2 reads SYDVKM. CDR3 nucleotide sequence: TGTGCCAGCAGTGACAACAGGGACACTAATGAAAAACTGTTTTTT. Its protein is CASSDNRDTNEKLFF. Full variable domain (rest looked up from reference TRBV28 and TRBJ1-4): DVKVTQSSRYLVKRTGEKVFLECVQDMDHENMFWYRQDPGLGLRLIYFSYDVKMKEKGDIPEGYSVSREKKERFSLILESASTNQTSMYLCASSDNRDTNEKLFFGSGTQLSVL.

The chain joins TRBV28 to TRBJ1-1, with D possibly matching TRBD1 (5 bases). The CDR3 is made up of 12 amino acids. Germline CDR1 MDHEN, CDR2 SYDVKM. Trimming pared 8 bases from V and 1 base from J, leaving 8 bases between. The CDR3 nucleotides are TGTGCCAGCGTTGGGGCGAACACTGAAGCTTTCTTT. Amino acid sequence: CASVGANTEAFF.

This chain joins TRBV3-1 (or the pseudogene TRBV3-2) and TRBJ1-6; D is unresolved. Germline V gene sequence: CDR1 LGHDT, CDR2 YNNKEL (reference sequence). Trimming left V 0 bases short and J 6 bases short, with 9 bases between. The CDR3 spans 15 residues. This CDR3 reads CASSQEGRFNSPLHF. In DNA, the CDR3 is TGTGCCAGCAGCCAAGAGGGCAGATTTAATTCACCCCTCCACTTT.

The chain uses TRBV4-2 and TRBJ2-7; 7 bases fit TRBD1. The trim removed 4 bases at V and 2 bases at J, leaving 11 bases unmatched. This CDR3 contains 16 residues. Per the germline V gene, CDR1 is LGHNA and CDR2 is YNFKEQ. The DNA of the CDR3 is TGTGCCAGCAGCCGGAACCGGGACAGACCTACCTACGAGCAGTACTTC. It is translated as CASSRNRDRPTYEQYF.

CDR3 amino acids: CASSQATGDNEQFF. The CDR3 bases are TGTGCCAGCAGCCAAGCTACAGGGGACAATGAGCAGTTCTTC. This chain links TRBV3-1 (or the pseudogene TRBV3-2) with TRBJ2-1, with 7 bases matching TRBD1. Germline V CDR1 and CDR2: LGHDT, YNNKEL (reference sequence). This CDR3 is built from 14 residues. The V gene end was trimmed by 1 base and the J gene end by 5 bases; junction bases not matched to a gene: 2.

This clone appeared once. V gene TRBV5-4 combines with J gene TRBJ2-5; 11 bases line up with TRBD1. V lost 2 bases and J lost 2; bases outside the gene matches: 5. CDR1 is SGHNT, CDR2 YYREEE, per germline (reference sequence). The CDR3 is made up of 16 amino acids. This CDR3 reads CASSFRTGGNQETQYF. The CDR3 nucleotides read TGTGCCAGCAGCTTCCGGACAGGGGGCAATCAAGAGACCCAGTACTTC.

The chain links TRBV19 to TRBJ1-4; D perhaps matches TRBD1 (6 bases). Deletions cut 1 base from V and 3 bases from J, with 12 bases between. The CDR3 length is 16 residues. Looked up from germline, CDR1 is LNHDA and CDR2 is SQIVND (reference sequence). The CDR3 bases are TGTGCCAGTAGTATAGTTACAGGGTCGTCTAATGAAAAACTGTTTTTT. This gives the protein CASSIVTGSSNEKLFF.

This chain joins TRBV5-1 and TRBJ1-3; D not certain. Between the trimmed V and J ends, which lost 4 bases and 0 bases, there was a span of 5 bases. Germline assignment: CDR1 SGHRS and CDR2 YFSETQ. There are 13 residues in the CDR3. CDR3 residues: CASSPSSGNTIYF. For the CDR3, the DNA is TGCGCCAGCAGCCCCAGCTCTGGAAACACCATATATTTT.

This chain uses TRBV7-9 with TRBJ2-2; 10 nucleotides align to TRBD2. The ends lost 5 bases at V and 4 bases at J; junction bases unmatched: 7. CDR3 size: 16 residues. Per the germline V gene, CDR1 is SEHNR and CDR2 is FQNEAQ (reference sequence). The CDR3 here is CASSDSTSGLTGELFF. The CDR3, as DNA: TGTGCCAGCAGCGACTCGACTAGCGGGCTCACCGGGGAGCTGTTTTTT.

The chain employs TRBV6-4 and TRBJ2-1; TRBD2 aligns across 16 bases. Germline V gene lookup returns CDR1 MRHNA and CDR2 SNTAGT. The CDR3 is 16 residues long. J gave up 7 bases and V 6 bases, and 6 bases lay outside the gene matches. The CDR3 sequence: CASSLGTSGRGNEQFF. CDR3 sequence (DNA): TGTGCCAGCAGCCTTGGGACTAGCGGGAGGGGGAATGAGCAGTTCTTC.

V usage is TRBV4-1 and J usage is TRBJ1-2; D is possibly TRBD1 (5 bases). This CDR3 spans 13 amino acids. V gave up 0 bases and J gave up 4 bases, with 6 bases separating them. Germline values: CDR1 MGHRA, CDR2 YSYEKL. The CDR3 DNA is TGCGCCAGCAGCCAAGAGGGGGGCTATGGCTACACCTTC. Its translation: CASSQEGGYGYTF.

The chain employs TRBV7-9 and TRBJ1-2; tentative D call: TRBD1 (5 bases). Germline assignment: CDR1 SEHNR and CDR2 FQNEAQ (reference sequence). Trimming took off 1 base at V and 4 bases at J, with 10 bases between the two ends. This CDR3 comprises 14 residues. CDR3 residues: CASSLDRSSYGYTF. In DNA, the CDR3 is TGTGCCAGCAGCTTAGACAGGTCTTCCTATGGCTACACCTTC.

The CDR3: CASSFRGRGDEQYF. The CDR3 coding sequence is TGCGCCAGCAGCTTTAGAGGCAGGGGCGACGAGCAGTACTTC. This chain connects TRBV5-1 to TRBJ2-7; maybe TRBD1 (6 bases). The CDR3 totals 14 residues. Between the trimmed V and J ends, which lost 2 bases and 5 bases, there was a span of 14 bases. The germline V gene has CDR1 SGHRS and CDR2 YFSETQ.

V is TRBV2 and J is TRBJ2-2; 8 nucleotides line up with TRBD2. V shed 3 bases, J shed 2 bases, and the junction held 8 bases outside the gene matches. The germline gives CDR1 SNHLY, CDR2 FYNNEI. This CDR3 contains 17 residues. The CDR3 DNA sequence: TGTGCCAGCAGTGAGTGGGCGGGAGGAGTAAACACCGGGGAGCTGTTTTTT. Amino acids: CASSEWAGGVNTGELFF.

The chain joins TRBV28 to TRBJ2-7, with 10 bases identical to TRBD1. V shed 4 bases and J 3 bases; nucleotides not matched to a gene: 9. Germline loops: CDR1 MDHEN, CDR2 SYDVKM. The CDR3 length is 16 residues. The chain's CDR3 is CASSSPGGTGDYEQYF. The CDR3 bases are TGTGCCAGCAGTTCTCCCGGGGGGACAGGGGACTACGAGCAGTACTTC.

The chain uses TRBV2 and TRBJ1-1, with a tentative D call TRBD1 (6 bases). V lost 2 bases and J lost 3, with 13 bases in between. This CDR3 has 15 residues. Germline-derived CDR1 and CDR2 are SNHLY and FYNNEI. CDR3 in amino acids: CASSELVRGYTEAFF. In DNA, the CDR3 is TGTGCCAGCAGTGAACTTGTCAGGGGCTACACTGAAGCTTTCTTT.